The 18 T cell receptor beta chains presented below share a single source sample, sequenced in a study of vaccination effects on CD4 cells after COVID-19. Within the ViraFEST assay, antigen-specific CD4+ T cells underwent expansion with viral peptide pools prior to sequencing. Researchers isolated CD4+ T cells once roughly ten days of culture had elapsed. By PCR, the person was confirmed to have had SARS-CoV-2 infection between March and December 2020. Their antigens remain unidentified. Repertoires were generated with immunoSEQ multiplex PCR, while TCRdb's copy carries only in-frame clones and drops some. The table shows nearly 45,000 clones, with roughly 75% occurring only once. The sequenced sample was CD4+ T cells from PBMCs cultured with a peptide pool, obtained before COVID-19 vaccination. These receptors were taken from a human donor who had a prior SARS-CoV-2 infection.

The V and J genes are TRBV5-6 and TRBJ1-1; D is unclear. V gave up 0 bases and J gave up 1 base, with 7 bases separating them. CDR1 and CDR2 (germline): SGHDT, YYEEEE. The CDR3 consists of 14 residues. DNA for the CDR3: TGTGCCAGCAGCTTGGCCGGAGGGAACACTGAAGCTTTCTTT. The encoded protein is CASSLAGGNTEAFF.

This clone was found a few times. V and J are TRBV20-1 and TRBJ2-7; 10 bases match TRBD2. Losses at the gene ends were 4 bases for V and 6 bases for J; bases not matched to a gene: 12. CDR1 is DFQATT, CDR2 SNEGSKA, per germline (reference sequence). The CDR3 totals 15 residues. In DNA form, the CDR3 reads TGCAGTGCTAATGAGCGGGGGGGCCGTCCTCTCGAGCAGTACTTC. Translation: CSANERGGRPLEQYF.

The J gene is TRBJ1-5, the V gene TRBV4-3; D unclear. V lost 0 bases, J lost 5 bases, and 5 bases lay in between. Germline assignment: CDR1 LGHNA and CDR2 YSLEER. The CDR3 consists of 13 residues. CDR3 DNA: TGCGCCAGCAGCCAAGAAGGGCATCAGCCCCAGCATTTT. This sequence encodes CASSQEGHQPQHF.

This clone was found a few times. V gene TRBV5-1 combines with J gene TRBJ1-1; weak D call: TRBD1 (5 bases). Germline V gene lookup returns CDR1 SGHRS and CDR2 YFSETQ. The CDR3 has 13 amino acids. Trimming stripped 2 bases from V and 3 bases from J, with 8 bases between. The CDR3 DNA reads TGCGCCAGCAGCTTACAGGAGGACACTGAAGCTTTCTTT. Translation: CASSLQEDTEAFF. Complete variable domain (other parts from reference TRBV5-1 and TRBJ1-1): KAGVTQTPRYLIKTRGQQVTLSCSPISGHRSVSWYQQTPGQGLQFLFEYFSETQRNKGNFPGRFSGRQFSNSRSEMNVSTLELGDSALYLCASSLQEDTEAFFGQGTRLTVV.

The genes are TRBV19 and TRBJ2-5; 11 nucleotides line up with TRBD1. The ends lost 5 bases at V and 5 bases at J; junction bases unmatched: 13. The CDR3 totals 17 residues. Germline-derived CDR1 and CDR2 are LNHDA and SQIVND (reference sequence). CDR3 bases: TGTGCCAGTAGTTTGGACAGGGGGCGCGGTATCGGTGAGACCCAGTACTTC. Protein: CASSLDRGRGIGETQYF.

This clone appeared a few times. The chain joins TRBV25-1 to TRBJ1-5; unclear D gene. Deletions cut 6 bases from V and 6 bases from J, with 12 bases between. This CDR3 contains 13 residues. Looked up from germline, CDR1 is MGHDK and CDR2 is SYGVNS. The chain's CDR3 is CASSALWGQPQHF. In DNA form, the CDR3 reads TGTGCCAGCAGCGCCTTGTGGGGTCAGCCCCAGCATTTT. The whole variable domain, remainder taken from reference TRBV25-1 and TRBJ1-5, is EADIYQTPRYLVIGTGKKITLECSQTMGHDKMYWYQQDPGMELHLIHYSYGVNSTEKGDLSSESTVSRIRTEHFPLTLESARPSHTSQYLCASSALWGQPQHFGDGTRLSIL.

The genes are TRBV5-1 and TRBJ1-2, with TRBD1 matching over 7 bases. The CDR3 is made up of 14 amino acids. Germline loops: CDR1 SGHRS, CDR2 YFSETQ. The V and J ends lost 0 bases and 2 bases, in that order; junction bases with no gene match: 1. The CDR3 region has the DNA TGCGCCAGCAGCTTGGGACAGGGAAACTATGGCTACACCTTC. This encodes CASSLGQGNYGYTF.

The table lists this clone with a count of one. This rearrangement joins TRBV6-5 to TRBJ1-5; no definite D call. Germline CDR1 MNHEY, CDR2 SVGAGI. CDR3 length: 12 amino acids. V dropped 8 bases and J dropped 3 bases, with 8 bases sitting between them. The CDR3 reads CASGVYNQPQHF. In nucleotides, the CDR3 is TGTGCCAGCGGGGTTTACAATCAGCCCCAGCATTTT.

In DNA form, the CDR3 reads TGTGCCAGCAGCTTGGTCGGGAGCTCCTACAATGAGCAGTTCTTC. Its protein is CASSLVGSSYNEQFF. The chain employs TRBV5-6 and TRBJ2-1; TRBD2 is a possible D gene (6 bases). Trimming shortened V by 0 bases and J by 0 bases, and 7 bases separated the two germline ends. Germline V gene sequence: CDR1 SGHDT, CDR2 YYEEEE. The CDR3 totals 15 residues.

V and J are TRBV30 and TRBJ1-6; D perhaps matches TRBD1 (5 bases). V was trimmed by 3 bases and J by 7 bases, leaving 16 bases between them. The CDR3 is made up of 15 amino acids. Germline loops: CDR1 GTSNPN, CDR2 SVGIG (reference sequence). The CDR3 loop is CAWRSRGARNSPLHF. CDR3 DNA: TGTGCCTGGAGAAGTCGTGGGGCCCGAAATTCACCCCTCCACTTT.

This clone was seen just once. The chain is built from TRBV5-8 and TRBJ2-1, with D unclear. The CDR3 totals 11 residues. The germline gives CDR1 SGHTS, CDR2 YDEGEE. The CDR3 DNA reads TGTGCTAATAGAAAGACTCTTCAGCAGTTCTTC. It encodes CANRKTLQQFF.

CDR3 sequence reads: CASSLGTGETQYF. The CDR3 region has the DNA TGTGCCAGCTCACTAGGGACTGGAGAGACCCAGTACTTC. This rearrangement joins TRBV18 to TRBJ2-5, with D possibly being TRBD2 (6 bases). CDR1 and CDR2 from the germline V gene are KGHSH and LQKENI. The CDR3 runs 13 residues. V gave up 4 bases and J gave up 4 bases, with 10 bases separating them.

The chain employs TRBV3-1 (or the pseudogene TRBV3-2) and TRBJ2-2; maybe TRBD1 (5 bases). V was cut by 3 bases and J by 1 base, with 15 bases left in between. This CDR3 comprises 17 residues. Germline V gene data show CDR1 as LGHDT and CDR2 as YNNKEL (reference sequence). The CDR3 reads CASSHGLQRGNTGELFF. CDR3 nucleotide sequence: TGTGCCAGCAGCCACGGCCTGCAAAGGGGGAACACCGGGGAGCTGTTTTTT.

The CDR3 reads CASSGTGATYEQYF. For the CDR3, the DNA is TGTGCCAGCAGCGGGACAGGGGCCACCTACGAGCAGTACTTC. V is TRBV9 and J is TRBJ2-7; 9 bases agree with TRBD1. CDR3 length: 14 residues. In germline, CDR1 is SGDLS, CDR2 YYNGEE. V lost 3 bases, J lost 2 bases, and 3 bases stayed unmatched.

This chain's CDR3 is CAWSLGWAYGYTF. CDR3 sequence (DNA): TGTGCCTGGAGCCTCGGGTGGGCCTATGGCTACACCTTC. The V gene is TRBV30, the J gene TRBJ1-2, with D unclear. CDR1 is GTSNPN, CDR2 SVGIG, per germline (reference sequence). The V end lost 3 bases, the J end lost 4 bases, and 12 bases lay between the germline ends. This CDR3 is built from 13 residues. Filled out from reference TRBV30 and TRBJ1-2, the complete variable domain reads SQTIHQWPATLVQPVGSPLSLECTVEGTSNPNLYWYRQAAGRGLQLLFYSVGIGQISSEVPQNLSASRPQDRQFILSSKKLLLSDSGFYLCAWSLGWAYGYTFGSGTRLTVV.

The chain combines TRBV7-3 with TRBJ2-1, with 14 nucleotides matching TRBD2. CDR1 is SGHTA and CDR2 is FQGTGA in the germline V gene. The junction had 5 bases not matched to a gene; V was cut back by 5 bases and J by 8 bases. This CDR3 has 15 residues. The DNA for the CDR3 is TGTGCCAGCAGCCTCCGACTAGCGGGAGGGGATGAGCAGTTCTTC. It codes for CASSLRLAGGDEQFF.

This clone was seen a handful of times. The chain employs TRBV2 and TRBJ1-2; 10 bases are a match to TRBD1. The germline CDR1 and CDR2 sequences are SNHLY and FYNNEI. V lost 5 bases, J lost 8 bases, and 5 bases stayed unmatched. This CDR3 spans 13 amino acids. CDR3: CASSRQGARGYTF. In nucleotides, the CDR3 is TGTGCCAGCAGTCGACAGGGGGCGCGGGGCTACACCTTC.

The chain carries TRBV18 and TRBJ1-6, with TRBD1 identical over 7 bases. Looked up from germline, CDR1 is KGHSH and CDR2 is LQKENI. Unmatched junction bases numbered 7, after V lost 2 bases and J lost 0 bases. The CDR3 runs to 18 residues. The CDR3 protein is CASSPRDSPISYNSPLHF. CDR3 coding DNA: TGTGCCAGCTCACCAAGGGACAGCCCGATCTCCTATAATTCACCCCTCCACTTT.